These T cell receptor beta chains were read from a single sample in a study of cytomegalovirus exposure and HLA in healthy donors. Sequenced by immunoSEQ multiplex PCR; TCRdb stores in-frame clones only, minus some. The repertoire consists of 200,000 or so clones, with 90% to 95% occurring once and the leading ten covering 1.1%. Sequenced: PBMCs. The receptors shown here come from a woman under 30 in good health and CMV-seronegative. Both conserved end residues are part of each CDR3. Fields, in order: clone size, J gene, D gene, V gene, CDR3 protein, CDR3 DNA. A D gene is named only where the DNA matches it firmly. Some rows have no size entry. The others give once, few or many, or a class for an expanded clone.

abundance: .
j_gene: TRBJ2-5
d_gene: TRBD2
v_gene: TRBV30
CDR3aa: CAWSSLAGSGTQYF
CDR3nt: TGTGCCTGGAGTTCATTAGCGGGATCGGGGACCCAGTACTTC

abundance: .
j_gene: TRBJ1-4
d_gene: TRBD1
v_gene: TRBV4-1
CDR3aa: CASSQEGQGREEKLFF
CDR3nt: TGCGCCAGCAGCCAAGAAGGACAGGGGCGAGAAGAAAAACTGTTTTTT

abundance: .
j_gene: TRBJ2-5
d_gene: .
v_gene: TRBV11-2
CDR3aa: CASSRSSPQEDQYF
CDR3nt: TGTGCCAGCAGCAGGTCTAGCCCTCAAGAGGACCAGTACTTC

abundance: .
j_gene: TRBJ2-3
d_gene: .
v_gene: TRBV18
CDR3aa: CASSWDVGRSNTDTQYF
CDR3nt: TGTGCCAGCTCCTGGGACGTGGGGAGGTCAAACACAGATACGCAGTATTTT

abundance: .
j_gene: TRBJ1-2
d_gene: .
v_gene: TRBV7-9
CDR3aa: CASSVAGGRHGYTF
CDR3nt: TGTGCCAGCAGCGTGGCGGGGGGCCGGCATGGCTACACCTTC

abundance: once
j_gene: TRBJ2-7
d_gene: .
v_gene: TRBV30
CDR3aa: CAWGDVRGGYEQYF
CDR3nt: TGTGCCTGGGGTGACGTCAGAGGGGGTTACGAGCAGTACTTC

abundance: .
j_gene: TRBJ2-7
d_gene: TRBD2
v_gene: TRBV5-4
CDR3aa: CASSLGLAGREQYF
CDR3nt: TGTGCCAGCAGCTTGGGCCTAGCGGGACGCGAGCAGTACTTC

abundance: .
j_gene: TRBJ1-1
d_gene: .
v_gene: TRBV9
CDR3aa: CASSVVGQSITEAFF
CDR3nt: TGTGCCAGCAGCGTAGTTGGACAATCCATCACTGAAGCTTTCTTT

abundance: .
j_gene: TRBJ1-3
d_gene: .
v_gene: TRBV9
CDR3aa: CASSVGVTSGNTIYF
CDR3nt: TGTGCCAGCAGCGTCGGGGTAACCTCTGGAAACACCATATATTTT

abundance: .
j_gene: TRBJ1-1
d_gene: .
v_gene: TRBV6-1
CDR3aa: CASSRLEGVPEAFF
CDR3nt: TGTGCCAGCAGTAGACTCGAGGGGGTTCCTGAAGCTTTCTTT

abundance: .
j_gene: TRBJ1-1
d_gene: TRBD1
v_gene: TRBV4-1
CDR3aa: CASSQMTGLNTEAFF
CDR3nt: TGCGCCAGCAGCCAAATGACAGGGTTGAACACTGAAGCTTTCTTT

abundance: once
j_gene: TRBJ1-1
d_gene: TRBD1
v_gene: TRBV15
CDR3aa: CATSITGARNTEAFF
CDR3nt: TGTGCCACCAGCATAACAGGGGCGAGAAACACTGAAGCTTTCTTT

abundance: .
j_gene: TRBJ1-6
d_gene: .
v_gene: TRBV6-6
CDR3aa: CASSYSLPRGDSPLHF
CDR3nt: TGTGCCAGCAGTTACTCCCTCCCAAGGGGCGATTCACCCCTCCACTTT

abundance: .
j_gene: TRBJ2-1
d_gene: TRBD2
v_gene: TRBV29-1
CDR3aa: CSVNSGNPNYNEQFF
CDR3nt: TGCAGCGTTAATAGCGGGAACCCTAACTACAATGAGCAGTTCTTC

abundance: .
j_gene: TRBJ1-2
d_gene: .
v_gene: TRBV6-1
CDR3aa: CASSGPIGGGYTF
CDR3nt: TGTGCCAGCAGTGGACCCATTGGAGGGGGCTACACCTTC

abundance: .
j_gene: TRBJ1-2
d_gene: .
v_gene: TRBV29-1
CDR3aa: CSVEMYGYGYTF
CDR3nt: TGCAGCGTTGAAATGTACGGGTATGGCTACACCTTC

abundance: .
j_gene: TRBJ1-1
d_gene: .
v_gene: TRBV27
CDR3aa: CASSIRRVPLTEAFF
CDR3nt: TGTGCCAGCAGTATAAGACGGGTCCCCCTCACTGAAGCTTTCTTT

abundance: .
j_gene: TRBJ1-3
d_gene: .
v_gene: TRBV28
CDR3aa: CASLTLGPGNTIYF
CDR3nt: TGTGCCAGCCTCACACTAGGACCTGGAAACACCATATATTTT

abundance: .
j_gene: TRBJ2-1
d_gene: TRBD2
v_gene: TRBV19
CDR3aa: CASSTGLAGGDNEQFF
CDR3nt: TGTGCCAGTAGTACCGGACTAGCGGGAGGGGACAATGAGCAGTTCTTC

abundance: .
j_gene: TRBJ2-5
d_gene: TRBD2
v_gene: TRBV6-6
CDR3aa: CASSYTSGSSGETQYF
CDR3nt: TGTGCCAGCAGTTACACCAGCGGGAGTTCGGGAGAGACCCAGTACTTC

abundance: .
j_gene: TRBJ1-3
d_gene: .
v_gene: TRBV5-1
CDR3aa: CASSPGRAGNTIYF
CDR3nt: TGCGCCAGCAGCCCGGGGAGGGCTGGAAACACCATATATTTT

abundance: .
j_gene: TRBJ2-1
d_gene: TRBD2
v_gene: TRBV7-7
CDR3aa: CASSPASGRTSLLNNEQFF
CDR3nt: TGTGCTAGCAGCCCCGCTAGCGGGAGGACTTCTTTGCTGAACAATGAGCAGTTCTTC

abundance: .
j_gene: TRBJ2-7
d_gene: .
v_gene: TRBV7-9
CDR3aa: CASSFHVWHEQYF
CDR3nt: TGTGCCAGCAGCTTCCATGTTTGGCACGAGCAGTACTTC

abundance: .
j_gene: TRBJ2-2
d_gene: .
v_gene: TRBV29-1
CDR3aa: CSVGLQADTGELFF
CDR3nt: TGCAGCGTTGGTCTCCAAGCGGACACCGGGGAGCTGTTTTTT